Listed here are 30 T cell receptor beta chains from one sample, sequenced in a study of T cell repertoires in cytomegalovirus infection. TCRdb reanalysed the reads using MiXCR and keeps one entry per CDR3 protein. Here the sample spans some 350,000 distinct CDR3 sequences, 18% being singletons. Sequencing was done on a sample of PBMCs. All receptors derive from a human donor in good health (CMV status not recorded). Some clones in this sample may be carry-over from other donors' samples.

The CDR3 loop reads CASSLALRRWEYF. In DNA form, the CDR3 reads TGTGCCAGCAGCTTAGCCTTGAGGCGATGGGAGTATTTT. The chain uses TRBV7-2 and TRBJ2-3; D call uncertain. The V gene lost 0 bases and the J gene lost 13 bases, with 14 bases spanning the gap. CDR1 is SGHTA, CDR2 FQGNSA, per germline. The CDR3 has 13 amino acids.

In its sample, this clonotype was seen a few times. J is TRBJ1-1 and V is TRBV27; unclear D gene. Germline CDR1 MNHEY, CDR2 SMNVEV (reference sequence). The CDR3 loop spans 16 amino acids. The ends were cut back, 0 bases at V and 0 bases at J, with 11 bases in the middle. The CDR3 protein is CASSLSFNQMNTEAFF. The CDR3 region has the DNA TGTGCCAGCAGTTTATCGTTCAACCAGATGAACACTGAAGCTTTCTTT.

This clonotype showed up many times. The chain is built from TRBV27 and TRBJ2-2; D gene unclear. This CDR3 is built from 14 residues. Trimming removed 1 base from V and 0 bases from J, with 3 bases in between. Germline V gives CDR1 MNHEY, CDR2 SMNVEV (reference sequence). CDR3 bases: TGTGCCAGCAGTTTATTACCGAACACCGGGGAGCTGTTTTTT. This encodes CASSLLPNTGELFF.

The chain combines TRBV3-1 with TRBJ1-3; no firm D call. The V gene's germline CDR1 is LGHDT and CDR2 YNNKEL (reference sequence). The V end lost 2 bases, the J end lost 0 bases, and 14 bases lay between the germline ends. This CDR3 has 17 residues. The CDR3 here is CASSQLLGFSSGNTIYF. DNA for the CDR3: TGTGCCAGCAGCCAATTACTGGGCTTCAGCTCTGGAAACACCATATATTTT.

This clonotype was picked up many times. V and J are TRBV12-3 or TRBV12-4 and TRBJ2-7; weak D call: TRBD2 (5 bases). The CDR3 totals 13 residues. V was pared by 5 bases and J by 0 bases, with 8 bases between. CDR3 sequence reads: CASSEDFSYEQYF. The CDR3 nucleotides read TGTGCCAGCAGTGAGGACTTCTCCTACGAGCAGTACTTC.

This rearrangement joins TRBV20-1 to TRBJ2-5; D not resolved. Germline CDR1 reads DFQATT; CDR2 reads SNEGSKA (reference sequence). This CDR3 spans 12 amino acids. V was pared by 6 bases and J by 5 bases, with 13 bases between. The CDR3 region is CSAENPGETQYF. CDR3 in DNA: TGCAGTGCAGAGAACCCTGGGGAGACCCAGTACTTC.

The rearrangement uses TRBV19 and TRBJ2-3; weak D call: TRBD2 (5 bases). Germline CDR1 LNHDA, CDR2 SQIVND (reference sequence). The CDR3 totals 13 residues. The V gene lost 4 bases and the J gene lost 2 bases, with 7 bases spanning the gap. The CDR3 DNA follows: TGTGCCAGTAGTAGGACTGACACAGATACGCAGTATTTT. Translating it yields CASSRTDTDTQYF.

This chain joins TRBV19 and TRBJ2-1, with D perhaps matching TRBD2 (6 bases). The ends were cut back, 8 bases at V and 4 bases at J, with 12 bases in the middle. The CDR3 is 13 residues long. Germline-derived CDR1 and CDR2 are LNHDA and SQIVND (reference sequence). The CDR3 nucleotides read TGTGCCAGTGCGGCGGGAACATACAATGAGCAGTTCTTC. It translates to CASAAGTYNEQFF.

The genes are TRBV5-1 and TRBJ1-1; D gene uncertain. V lost 3 bases and J lost 3, with 9 bases in between. Germline CDR1 and CDR2: SGHRS and YFSETQ. The CDR3 extends over 13 amino acids. The CDR3 nucleotides read TGCGCCAGCAGCTCCCCACCAGACACTGAAGCTTTCTTT. Protein: CASSSPPDTEAFF.

In the case of this clonotype: A read error may explain this, as a much larger clone is one base away. V gene TRBV7-2 combines with J gene TRBJ2-5; D tentatively reads TRBD1 or TRBD2 (6 bases each). Germline V gives CDR1 SGHTA, CDR2 FQGNSA. This CDR3 has 15 residues. The CDR3 here is CACSLAGGLTETQYF. Here the CDR3 DNA reads TGTGCCTGCAGCTTAGCTGGGGGGCTAACGGAGACCCAGTACTTC. The full variable domain, completed using reference TRBV7-2 and TRBJ2-5, is GAGVSQSPSNKVTEKGKDVELRCDPISGHTALYWYRQSLGQGLEFLIYFQGNSAPDKSGLPSDRFSAERTGGSVSTLTIQRTQQEDSAVYLCACSLAGGLTETQYFGPGTRLLVL.

This clonotype has more than one count but fewer than ten. This chain connects TRBV6-5 to TRBJ2-5; weak D call: TRBD1 (6 bases). This CDR3 contains 14 residues. The V gene's germline CDR1 is MNHEY and CDR2 SVGAGI. Trimming pared 2 bases from V and 7 bases from J, leaving 14 bases between. The CDR3 reads CASSYGTLGGTQYF. The CDR3 DNA follows: TGTGCCAGCAGTTACGGGACACTAGGGGGGACCCAGTACTTC.

V usage is TRBV2 and J usage is TRBJ1-1; TRBD1 is a possible D gene (5 bases). The CDR3 consists of 15 residues. The germline V and J ends were trimmed by 0 bases and 3 bases, with 11 bases remaining between them. Germline V lookup: CDR1 SNHLY, CDR2 FYNNEI. This CDR3 reads CASSEALLGDTEAFF. CDR3 coding DNA: TGTGCCAGCAGTGAAGCGCTGTTGGGGGACACTGAAGCTTTCTTT.

This clonotype came up many times. V gene TRBV30 combines with J gene TRBJ2-7; TRBD2 agrees at 11 bases. The CDR3 has 15 amino acids. The ends lost 2 bases at V and 3 bases at J; junction bases unmatched: 6. In germline, CDR1 is GTSNPN, CDR2 SVGIG (reference sequence). The CDR3 sequence: CAWSSPGLAVYEQYF. The DNA for the CDR3 is TGTGCCTGGAGTTCCCCGGGACTAGCGGTCTACGAGCAGTACTTC.

This clonotype was counted ten times or more. This chain links TRBV29-1 with TRBJ2-3; D is undetermined. This CDR3 is built from 16 residues. V was clipped by 1 base and J by 2 bases, with 16 bases between them. The V gene's germline CDR1 is SQVTM and CDR2 ANQGSEA. The chain's CDR3 is CSVEAPSTDITDTQYF. The CDR3, as DNA: TGCAGCGTTGAAGCGCCCTCCACGGATATCACAGATACGCAGTATTTT.

The V gene is TRBV6-2 or TRBV6-3, the J gene TRBJ2-1, with a tentative D call TRBD2 (6 bases). The CDR3 consists of 14 residues. The V and J ends lost 2 bases and 5 bases respectively, with 10 bases between them. The V gene's germline CDR1 is MNHEY and CDR2 SVGEGT. This chain's CDR3 is CASSYRGVDNEQFF. The CDR3 bases are TGTGCCAGCAGTTACCGCGGGGTGGACAATGAGCAGTTCTTC.

The chain uses TRBV7-2 and TRBJ2-6; 7 nucleotides agree with TRBD1. Germline V gene data show CDR1 as SGHTA and CDR2 as FQGNSA. There are 18 residues in the CDR3. V lost 5 bases and J lost 0; bases outside the gene matches: 10. CDR3: CASSDGTDFSSGANVLTF. The CDR3 nucleotides are TGTGCCAGCAGCGACGGGACAGACTTTAGCTCTGGGGCCAACGTCCTGACTTTC.

The CDR3 reads CASQGHTGELFF. CDR3 DNA sequence: TGTGCCAGCCAGGGACACACCGGGGAGCTGTTTTTT. The V call is TRBV6-2 or TRBV6-3, the J call TRBJ2-2; tentatively, D is TRBD1 or TRBD2 (5 bases each). The germline V gene encodes CDR1 MNHEY and CDR2 SVGEGT. The CDR3 runs 12 residues. Trimming removed 8 bases at V and 3 bases at J, with 7 bases between.

This clonotype occurred many times. The genes are TRBV7-2 and TRBJ2-7; no firm D call. Between the trimmed V and J ends, which lost 2 bases and 5 bases, there was a span of 25 bases. In germline, CDR1 is SGHTA, CDR2 FQGNSA. This CDR3 region has 18 residues. CDR3 protein: CASSLWWVACGTLHEQYF. In nucleotides, the CDR3 is TGTGCCAGCAGCTTATGGTGGGTGGCTTGCGGCACTCTTCACGAGCAGTACTTC.

This clonotype was seen just once. This chain connects TRBV4-1 to TRBJ2-1; unclear D gene. Germline-derived CDR1 and CDR2 are MGHRA and YSYEKL. Trimming removed 3 bases from V and 5 bases from J, with 8 bases in between. The CDR3 has 13 amino acids. The DNA of the CDR3 is TGCGCCAGCAGCCACCTGACTGACAATGAGCAGTTCTTC. Protein product: CASSHLTDNEQFF.

The CDR3 is CASNMGQNTDTQYF. CDR3 in DNA: TGTGCCAGCAATATGGGACAGAACACAGATACGCAGTATTTT. The chain has TRBV5-4 and TRBJ2-3, with 7 bases fitting TRBD1. CDR3 length: 14 amino acids. Trimming removed 6 bases from V and 2 bases from J; junction bases left unmatched: 6. The germline CDR1 and CDR2 sequences are SGHNT and YYREEE (reference sequence).

The chain couples TRBV5-6 to TRBJ2-7; TRBD1 matches 7 bases. This CDR3 has 16 amino acids. With 3 bases clipped from V and 2 bases from J, the junction kept 11 bases outside the gene matches. Per the germline V gene, CDR1 is SGHDT and CDR2 is YYEEEE. The CDR3: CASSSGAGTAAYEQYF. CDR3 sequence (DNA): TGTGCCAGCAGCTCTGGGGCCGGGACAGCTGCCTACGAGCAGTACTTC.

J is TRBJ2-3 and V is TRBV5-4; 12 nucleotides match TRBD2. After removal of 3 bases from V and 5 bases from J, the junction contained 7 bases not matched to a gene. Germline assignment: CDR1 SGHNT and CDR2 YYREEE (reference sequence). The CDR3 is 16 amino acids. The CDR3 here is CASSSGLAGIEDTQYF. CDR3 in DNA: TGTGCCAGCAGCTCCGGACTAGCGGGAATAGAAGATACGCAGTATTTT.

At least ten counts were recorded for this clonotype. This chain joins TRBV7-6 and TRBJ1-4; D gene unclear. Between the trimmed V and J ends, which lost 1 base and 1 base, there was a span of 7 bases. Germline V gene sequence: CDR1 SGHVS, CDR2 FNYEAQ. The CDR3 length is 15 residues. CDR3 bases: TGTGCCAGCAGCTTAGAGGGCATAACTAATGAAAAACTGTTTTTT. Translated: CASSLEGITNEKLFF.

This clonotype showed up just a few times. The gene calls are TRBV28 and TRBJ2-1; D is perhaps TRBD2 (6 bases). The V and J ends lost 7 bases and 8 bases respectively, with 21 bases between them. Germline assignment: CDR1 MDHEN and CDR2 SYDVKM. The CDR3 contains 15 residues. The CDR3 DNA reads TGTGCCAGCAATCCGGCGGGGACGGAAATGTATGAGCAGTTCTTC. Translation gives CASNPAGTEMYEQFF.

This clonotype has a handful of counts. The junction departs from germline at one end; a sequencing error may be responsible. The chain uses TRBV7-9 and TRBJ1-6; TRBD1 aligns across 7 bases. The CDR3 loop spans 16 amino acids. The germline CDR1 and CDR2 sequences are SEHNR and FQNEAQ (reference sequence). The CDR3 nucleotides are TGTGCCAGCAGCGTCAAGCCGGGACAGTATAATTCGCCCCTCCACTTT. Amino acids: CASSVKPGQYNSPLHF.

This clonotype was seen only a few times. The chain carries TRBV29-1 and TRBJ1-2; D remains ambiguous. This CDR3 has 12 amino acids. From germline, CDR1 is SQVTM and CDR2 ANQGSEA. The V and J ends lost 0 bases and 5 bases respectively, with 7 bases between them. DNA of the CDR3: TGCAGCGTTGAAGACAGGATATATGGCTACACCTTC. It translates to CSVEDRIYGYTF.

The table lists this clonotype with a few counts. The chain joins TRBV28 to TRBJ2-7; TRBD1 aligns across 8 bases. CDR3 length: 15 residues. Losses at the gene ends were 3 bases for V and 3 bases for J; bases not matched to a gene: 7. Germline V gene lookup returns CDR1 MDHEN and CDR2 SYDVKM. CDR3 in amino acids: CASSFQGALNYEQYF. CDR3 DNA sequence: TGTGCCAGCAGTTTCCAGGGGGCGTTGAACTACGAGCAGTACTTC. Together with reference TRBV28 and TRBJ2-7, the CDR3 gives the full variable domain: DVKVTQSSRYLVKRTGEKVFLECVQDMDHENMFWYRQDPGLGLRLIYFSYDVKMKEKGDIPEGYSVSREKKERFSLILESASTNQTSMYLCASSFQGALNYEQYFGPGTRLTVT.

The V call is TRBV2, the J call TRBJ2-7; D unresolved. The V end lost 1 base, the J end lost 0 bases, and 10 bases lay between the germline ends. Germline assignment: CDR1 SNHLY and CDR2 FYNNEI. The CDR3 length is 15 residues. The CDR3 loop reads CASSEDTAASYEQYF. The DNA for the CDR3 is TGTGCCAGCAGTGAAGATACTGCAGCCTCCTACGAGCAGTACTTC.

The CDR3 nucleotides are TGTGCCAGCAGTTTAGGGTCAGTTGGCGCTTTCTTT. Residues: CASSLGSVGAFF. The chain recombines TRBV12-3 or TRBV12-4 with TRBJ1-1; D uncertain. This CDR3 is 12 amino acids long. V shed 1 base and J shed 11 bases, with 11 bases lying between them.

This clonotype was seen at least ten times. The chain uses TRBV4-3 and TRBJ1-5; D gene unclear. The CDR3 spans 15 residues. V was cut by 1 base and J by 4 bases, with 11 bases left in between. Germline-derived CDR1 and CDR2 are LGHNA and YSLEER. This chain's CDR3 is CASSQALYDNQPQHF. CDR3 sequence (DNA): TGCGCCAGCAGCCAAGCCCTTTACGATAATCAGCCCCAGCATTTT.